This T cell receptor beta chain was profiled in a study of blood T cell repertoires in COVID-19. This CDR3 is 13 amino acids long. With 10 bases removed from V and 3 bases from J, the gap between germline ends came to 15 bases. CDR1 LGHNT and CDR2 FRNRAP come from the germline V gene. Assay used: immunoSEQ multiplex PCR; TCRdb lists only in-frame clones, some missing. The sample records 300,000 to 450,000 clones, 80% to 90% being singletons. This clonotype was obtained from a man between 35 and 55 years old in a cohort exposed to, infected with or recovered from COVID-19 (not recorded which). The sample taken for sequencing was PBMCs or T cells enriched from blood (not recorded which). V usage is TRBV12-5 and J usage is TRBJ1-1; weak D call: TRBD1 (6 bases). CDR3 in DNA: TGTGCTACCAGTCCCAGGGGATACACTGAAGCTTTCTTT. Its protein product is CATSPRGYTEAFF.